This entry is about one T cell receptor (beta chain). The table lists this clone with a few counts. Its antigen is still unknown. There are no base qualities to consult, and no much larger clone falls within one base. Buffy coats from around 37 blood donors, supplied by the Finnish Red Cross blood service, were used as healthy controls. All TCR-sequenced material derived from peripheral blood: patient blood samples and healthy donor buffy coats. Ficoll-Hypaque gradient centrifugation was used to isolate peripheral blood mononuclear cells. CD4+ cells were magnetically purified from the buffy coats of healthy controls. The Gentra Puregene Cell and Tissue kit was used to extract genomic DNA, and a Qubit 2.0 fluorometer was used to measure the amount of genomic DNA. This sample is drawn from a study of STAT5B mutations in CD4+ large granular lymphocyte leukemia (dated by TCRdb to 2022 to 2024). Regarding the complete study: Among healthy controls, the CDR3 'QG' motif was associated with a particular HLA allele. The TCRbeta repertoires of CD4+ T-cell large granular lymphocyte leukemia patients were compared with the TCRbeta repertoires of healthy blood donors. Flow cytometry performed on FACSCanto II or FACSVerse showed that the purified fractions had more than 95% purity among lymphocytes.

TCRbeta rearrangements were sequenced from genomic DNA using the immunoSEQ assay at survey resolution. On the authors' methods: In the TCR sequencing data, the smallest productive clonotype frequency that could be detected was 2.59 x 10-5. Analyses included only productive TCRbeta rearrangements, meaning complete and in-frame sequences. Simpson clonality, calculated in the immunoSEQ Analyzer version 3.0, was used as the measure of sample clonality. Based on frequency, clones were grouped as very rare, small, medium, large (1-20%) or hyperexpanded (>20%). Generation probabilities were estimated with OLGA 1.2.3, V-gene circos plots were made with VDJtools, specificities were searched in VDJdb, and CDR3 motifs were identified with GLIPH. The table was pulled from immuneACCESS by TCRdb, which kept in-frame rearrangements only. Such tables lose some clones; where checked, under half of the loss comes from unresolved V genes, and the rest has no known cause. V and J calls plus clone size are reproduced from that table; the DNA served to infer D and trimming. The sample has about 30,000 clones on record, roughly nine tenths of them singletons. The ten top clones hold roughly 3.2% of the sample.

V ends up 3 bases short and J 3 bases short, with an unmatched junction base count of 7. The germline V gene sets CDR1 to MGHDK and CDR2 to SYGVNS. The CDR3 spans 16 residues, from the cysteine through the phenylalanine. Only CDR3 DNA is held: 48 bases, read in frame from base 1. Overall results and qualifications from the work: Greater clonality appeared to be present in CD4-sorted patient repertoires than in healthy CD4+ repertoires, and the difference was retained after the putative leukemic clones were removed. Enrichment of TRBV06-family usage was observed among the top patient clones (8/27) relative to healthy controls (2/35). The data were not HLA-matched, and the relatively small sample size could explain the higher clonality seen in CD4+ compared with CD8+ T-LGLL. Main leukemic clonotypes were private to each patient, although roughly 23% appeared at low frequency in other patients' non-leukemic repertoires.

Sequencing was done on a sample of CD4+ T cells from blood buffy coats. The TCR originated in a human donor in good health. The V and J segments used are TRBV25-1 and TRBJ2-2; 7 middle bases align to TRBD2. The sequenced DNA is TGTGCCAGCAGTGACCCGGATGGGGGGGACACCGGGGAGCTGTTTTTT. It translates as CASSDPDGGDTGELFF. The full variable domain, completed from the reference TRBV25-1 and TRBJ2-2 proteins outside the CDR3, reads EADIYQTPRYLVIGTGKKITLECSQTMGHDKMYWYQQDPGMELHLIHYSYGVNSTEKGDLSSESTVSRIRTEHFPLTLESARPSHTSQYLCASSDPDGGDTGELFFGEGSRLTVL.